Presented here are 12 T cell receptor beta chains from one specimen sequenced in a study of OX40 agonist ivuxolimab in advanced cancers. TCRdb keeps only in-frame clones here, not all; method: immunoSEQ multiplex PCR. The sample lists under 90,000 clones; approximately 85% were seen once. The specimen comprised CD4+ or CD8+ T cells sorted from blood, sampled in a trial of the OX40 agonist ivuxolimab. These receptors were collected from an adult with an advanced solid tumor such as melanoma, head and neck, liver or kidney cancer.

The chain couples TRBV28 to TRBJ2-5, with 8 positions matching TRBD2. Germline CDR1 and CDR2: MDHEN and SYDVKM. Trimming removed 2 bases from V and 1 base from J; junction bases left unmatched: 6. This CDR3 is 16 amino acids long. In DNA, the CDR3 is TGTGCCAGCAGTTTACCGGCGGGGGGTGGCCAAGAGACCCAGTACTTC. This gives the protein CASSLPAGGGQETQYF.

The chain recombines TRBV7-3 with TRBJ2-5; 8 nucleotides agree with TRBD1. The CDR3 sequence is 14 residues long. V lost 5 bases to trimming and J lost 4 bases; unmatched junction nucleotides: 6. Germline CDR1 and CDR2: SGHTA and FQGTGA. The CDR3 sequence: CASSPQGARETQYF. The CDR3 DNA sequence: TGTGCCAGCAGCCCTCAGGGGGCTAGAGAGACCCAGTACTTC. The whole variable domain, remainder taken from reference TRBV7-3 and TRBJ2-5, is GAGVSQTPSNKVTEKGKYVELRCDPISGHTALYWYRQSLGQGPEFLIYFQGTGAADDSGLPNDRFFAVRPEGSVSTLKIQRTERGDSAVYLCASSPQGARETQYFGPGTRLLVL.

CDR3 loop: CASSVDRGKLFF. The CDR3 DNA reads TGTGCCAGCAGCGTAGACCGAGGAAAACTGTTTTTT. The genes are TRBV9 and TRBJ1-4; D gene uncertain. The CDR3 runs 12 residues. Germline CDR1 and CDR2: SGDLS and YYNGEE. V shed 0 bases and J shed 10 bases, with 7 bases lying between them.

The chain has TRBV27 and TRBJ1-1, with D unclear. This CDR3 is 13 amino acids long. Germline CDR1 is MNHEY and CDR2 is SMNVEV (reference sequence). V shed 3 bases and J shed 1 base, with 6 bases lying between them. DNA for the CDR3: TGTGCCAGCAGTTTGACCCGGAACACTGAAGCTTTCTTT. It translates to CASSLTRNTEAFF.

CDR3 sequence reads: CASSFPGQLLNTEAFF. In nucleotides, the CDR3 is TGTGCCAGCAGCTTTCCCGGACAGCTTTTGAACACTGAAGCTTTCTTT. The chain joins TRBV5-4 to TRBJ1-1, with a possible D match to TRBD1 (6 bases). The length of the CDR3 is 16 residues. Trimming removed 2 bases from V and 0 bases from J, with 14 bases in between. The germline gives CDR1 SGHNT, CDR2 YYREEE (reference sequence).

V gene TRBV7-8 combines with J gene TRBJ2-5; either TRBD1 or TRBD2 may supply D (6 bases each). The DNA matches TRBJ2-7 better at its end, which makes the J call doubtful. Germline lookup yields CDR1 SGHVS and CDR2 FQNEAQ. The CDR3 is 16 amino acids. CDR3 DNA: TGTGCCAGCAGCGACCATGGGGGGCCCAGCTCCTACGAGCAGTACTTC. It is translated as CASSDHGGPSSYEQYF.

The chain links TRBV7-3 to TRBJ2-1; D may be TRBD1 (5 bases). The V end lost 2 bases, the J end lost 9 bases, and 17 bases lay between the germline ends. This CDR3 is 15 amino acids long. CDR1 SGHTA and CDR2 FQGTGA come from the germline V gene. Here the CDR3 DNA reads TGTGCCAGCAGCTTAGCCCTGGCGAGCCAGGGTGAGCAGTTCTTC. Translated: CASSLALASQGEQFF.

The chain combines TRBV5-4 with TRBJ1-2; 8 nucleotides line up with TRBD1. CDR3 length: 16 amino acids. The germline V gene has CDR1 SGHNT and CDR2 YYREEE (reference sequence). Trimming cost V 0 bases and J 0 bases; bases outside gene matches: 4. The CDR3 nucleotides read TGTGCCAGCAGCTTGGGGGACAGGACAGCTAACTATGGCTACACCTTC. Translation: CASSLGDRTANYGYTF.

V and J are TRBV11-2 and TRBJ2-3; maybe TRBD2 (6 bases). Germline loops: CDR1 SGHAT, CDR2 FQNNGV. The CDR3 is 15 amino acids. Trimming left V 2 bases short and J 0 bases short, with 9 bases between. The CDR3 sequence is CASSLNGRSTDTQYF. The DNA of the CDR3 is TGTGCCAGCAGCTTAAACGGGAGAAGCACAGATACGCAGTATTTT.

This clone has just a few counts. This chain uses TRBV7-9 with TRBJ2-7, with TRBD2 as a possible D gene (6 bases). V shed 1 base and J shed 10 bases, with 8 bases lying between them. CDR1 is SEHNR and CDR2 is FQNEAQ in the germline V gene (reference sequence). The CDR3 spans 11 residues. CDR3 sequence: CASSLERAQYF. As DNA, the CDR3 is TGTGCCAGCAGCTTAGAGCGGGCCCAGTACTTC.

The J gene is TRBJ1-4, the V gene TRBV15; D is ambiguous. Trimming cost V 0 bases and J 4 bases, with 6 bases left between them. This CDR3 is built from 14 residues. Germline V lookup: CDR1 LNHNV, CDR2 YYDKDF (reference sequence). Here the CDR3 reads CATSRESLNEKLFF. The CDR3 coding sequence is TGTGCCACCAGCAGAGAAAGCCTTAATGAAAAACTGTTTTTT.

This chain connects TRBV6-1 to TRBJ2-7; the D call may be TRBD1 or TRBD2 (5 bases each). CDR1 MNHNS and CDR2 SASEGT come from the germline V gene. Between the trimmed V and J ends, which lost 6 bases and 3 bases, there was a span of 12 bases. This CDR3 is 13 amino acids long. The CDR3 sequence: CASSERDGYEQYV. CDR3 sequence (DNA): TGTGCCAGCAGCGAAAGGGACGGCTACGAGCAGTACGTC.